This T cell receptor beta chain is from a study of blood T cell repertoires in COVID-19. Turning to the study itself: Samples of COVID-19 (acute and convalescent) were obtained from the United States, Italy and Spain. T cells, B-cell-depleted T cells, or PBMCs supplied cDNA or gDNA.

CDR1 and CDR2 (germline): SGHTA, FQGNSA. The CDR3 is 16 amino acids. V gave up 5 bases and J gave up 5 bases; unmatched junction bases: 15. In the authors' methods: Nucleated cell counts were estimated from reference gene primer amplification. Profiled with immunoSEQ multiplex PCR; TCRdb holds only in-frame clones, not every one. Clone size and the V and J calls come from that table; the DNA yielded D and trimming. The sample holds 190,000 or so clones, 87% seen once. V gene TRBV7-2 combines with J gene TRBJ2-7, with 7 bases aligning to TRBD1. The specimen was peripheral blood. The clonotype was recovered from a man in his 60s who had recovered from COVID-19. The CDR3 here is CASSKNGQADFDEQYF. In DNA, the CDR3 is TGTGCCAGCAGCAAAAATGGACAGGCAGATTTCGACGAGCAGTACTTC.